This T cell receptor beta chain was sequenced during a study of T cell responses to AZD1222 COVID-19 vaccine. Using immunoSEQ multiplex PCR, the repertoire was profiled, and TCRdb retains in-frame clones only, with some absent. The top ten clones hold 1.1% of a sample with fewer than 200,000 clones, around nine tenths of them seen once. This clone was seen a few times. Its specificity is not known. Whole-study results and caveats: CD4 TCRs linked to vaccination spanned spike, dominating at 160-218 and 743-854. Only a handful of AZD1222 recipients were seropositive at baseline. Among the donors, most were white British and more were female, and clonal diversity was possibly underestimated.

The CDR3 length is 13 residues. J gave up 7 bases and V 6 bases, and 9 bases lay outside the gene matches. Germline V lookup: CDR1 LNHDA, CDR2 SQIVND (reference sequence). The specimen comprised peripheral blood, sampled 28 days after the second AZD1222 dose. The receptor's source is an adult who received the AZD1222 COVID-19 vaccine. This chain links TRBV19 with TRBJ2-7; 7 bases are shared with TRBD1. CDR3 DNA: TGTGCCAGTAGACCCACAGGGGCAGGGGAGCAGTACTTC. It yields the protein CASRPTGAGEQYF.